The rows below give T cell receptor beta chains drawn from one sample of a study of shared clonotypes between healthy human individuals. Sequenced by immunoSEQ multiplex PCR; TCRdb stores in-frame clones only, minus some. Here the sample spans about 120,000 clones, 55% to 70% being singletons. The sequenced sample was memory CD8+ T cells sorted from blood. These receptors came from a woman aged 30 to 39 in good health. Both conserved end residues are part of each CDR3. D genes are given only for firm matches. Clone size is stated in some rows and not others, as once, few, many or a class when expanded.

j_call d_call clone_size v_call cdr3_aa cdr3_nt
TRBJ2-5 . . TRBV9 CASSGHLGQETQYF TGTGCCAGCAGCGGACACTTGGGACAAGAGACCCAGTACTTC
TRBJ2-1 . once TRBV7-9 CASSLGSPYNEQFF TGTGCCAGCAGCTTAGGGAGTCCATACAATGAGCAGTTCTTC
TRBJ1-5 . many TRBV19 CASTEQVQQPQHF TGTGCCAGTACCGAACAGGTGCAGCAGCCCCAGCATTTT
TRBJ1-1 . . TRBV7-8 CASSETGTFPEAFF TGTGCCAGCAGCGAAACCGGGACGTTTCCTGAAGCTTTCTTT
TRBJ2-1 TRBD1 . TRBV25-1 CASSPGTGRNEQFF TGTGCCAGCAGTCCAGGGACAGGACGGAATGAGCAGTTCTTC
TRBJ1-1 . . TRBV5-1 CASSGAATLNTEAFF TGCGCCAGCAGTGGGGCAGCTACCTTGAACACTGAAGCTTTCTTT
TRBJ2-7 . . TRBV19 CASSILHPYEQYF TGTGCCAGTAGTATATTACACCCTTACGAGCAGTACTTC
TRBJ2-5 . . TRBV13 CASSSRQVQETQYF TGTGCCAGCAGCTCAAGACAAGTACAAGAGACCCAGTACTTC
TRBJ1-5 TRBD1 once TRBV29-1 CSVMGQVRGSQPQHF TGCAGCGTGATGGGACAGGTAAGGGGTAGTCAGCCCCAGCATTTT
TRBJ2-1 . . TRBV6-6 CASSEGREGNEQFF TGTGCCAGCAGTGAGGGCAGGGAAGGGAATGAGCAGTTCTTC
TRBJ2-3 . few TRBV7-9 CASSFAPADTDTQYF TGTGCCAGCAGCTTCGCACCAGCGGATACAGATACGCAGTATTTT
TRBJ2-7 TRBD2 many TRBV7-9 CASSDGGGGTYEQYF TGTGCCAGCAGCGACGGTGGGGGAGGGACCTACGAGCAGTACTTC
TRBJ1-1 . few TRBV12-2 CASRQGTGDNTEAFF TGTGCAAGTCGCCAAGGGACAGGCGATAACACTGAAGCTTTCTTT
TRBJ2-5 TRBD2 . TRBV7-8 CASSLTLAGGEVVQETQYF TGTGCCAGCAGCTTGACACTAGCGGGAGGAGAGGTAGTCCAAGAGACCCAGTACTTC
TRBJ1-1 . . TRBV10-3 CAISEHWIQRNTEAFF TGTGCCATCAGTGAGCACTGGATCCAAAGGAACACTGAAGCTTTCTTT
TRBJ1-1 . many TRBV9 CASSPTPGTEAFF TGTGCCAGCAGCCCCACCCCCGGCACTGAAGCTTTCTTT
TRBJ2-5 . few TRBV11-2 CASSLVAMSETQYF TGTGCCAGCAGCTTAGTTGCAATGAGTGAGACCCAGTACTTC
TRBJ1-2 . many TRBV7-9 CASSFQGNYGYTF TGTGCCAGCAGCTTTCAGGGAAACTATGGCTACACCTTC
TRBJ1-1 TRBD1 few TRBV7-2 CASSLRTGGDTEAFF TGTGCCAGCAGCTTACGGACAGGGGGTGACACTGAAGCTTTCTTT
TRBJ2-7 . . TRBV19 CASSPTGHAYYEQYF TGTGCCAGTAGCCCTACGGGACACGCGTACTACGAGCAGTACTTC